These 32 T cell receptor beta chains were all obtained from the same sample, sequenced in a study of post-analysis software for immune sequencing data. Study-wide results and limits: Five or six TRBV segments, TRBV5-6, TRBV5-1 and TRBV20-1 among them, were found more frequent in patients than controls.

These receptors' targets are unknown. Unique molecular identifiers were built into the TCR beta cDNA libraries. TCRdb recomputed calls from the PCR reads with MiXCR, one row per CDR3 protein. The sample shows approximately 770,000 distinct CDR3 sequences, approximately 44% of them seen only once. The sequencing input was blood. The source is a girl aged 5-17 years with multiple sclerosis.

The sample holds a few counts of this clonotype. This sequence joins TRBV29-1 and TRBJ2-1, with 7 positions matching TRBD2. There are 15 residues in the CDR3. Germline assignment: CDR1 SQVTM and CDR2 ANQGSEA. J lost 2 bases, V lost 3 bases, and 7 bases had no gene match. The CDR3 nucleotides read TGCAGCGTTGACGAAGCGGGAAAGCCCTACAATGAGCAGTTCTTC. Protein sequence: CSVDEAGKPYNEQFF.

The chain joins TRBV6-6 to TRBJ2-7, with 8 positions matching TRBD1. The junction had 9 bases not matched to a gene; V was cut back by 5 bases and J by 6 bases. The CDR3 covers 14 residues. Germline V gene data show CDR1 as MNHNY and CDR2 as SVGAGI (reference sequence). The CDR3 DNA follows: TGTGCCAGCAGTACTCTGGACAGGGTGGGCGAGCAGTACTTC. Protein product: CASSTLDRVGEQYF.

This clonotype occurred many times. The V call is TRBV7-2, the J call TRBJ2-7; D is uncertain. V shed 3 bases and J shed 3 bases, with 3 bases lying between them. CDR1 and CDR2 (germline): SGHTA, FQGNSA. CDR3 length equals 11 residues. The CDR3 here is CASSFHYEQYF. CDR3 DNA: TGTGCCAGCAGCTTCCACTACGAGCAGTACTTC.

J is TRBJ2-7 and V is TRBV4-1; 9 nucleotides agree with TRBD1. J gave up 5 bases and V 1 base, and 12 bases lay outside the gene matches. Germline V CDR1 and CDR2: MGHRA, YSYEKL. This CDR3 spans 17 amino acids. Here the CDR3 reads CASSQVKYRDRDHEQYF. The CDR3 DNA is TGCGCCAGCAGCCAAGTTAAGTACCGGGACAGGGACCACGAGCAGTACTTC.

The chain employs TRBV5-1 and TRBJ2-7; TRBD1 matches 7 bases. The CDR3 covers 18 residues. Germline trimming cut 0 bases from V and 1 base from J; bases unmatched to any gene: 13. In germline, CDR1 is SGHRS, CDR2 YFSETQ. The DNA for the CDR3 is TGCGCCAGCAGCTTGGCAATCGGATTCGGACAGGAGTCCTACGAGCAGTACTTC. This translates into CASSLAIGFGQESYEQYF.

In its sample, this clonotype was seen a few times. The CDR3 protein is CASSVEEYSRRQYF. The CDR3 DNA follows: TGTGCCAGCAGCGTAGAAGAGTATAGTCGGAGGCAGTATTTT. The rearrangement joins TRBV9 to TRBJ2-3; D is uncertain. Per the germline V gene, CDR1 is SGDLS and CDR2 is YYNGEE. V lost 0 bases and J 11 bases, leaving 16 bases between the germline ends. The CDR3 spans 14 residues.

This clonotype was seen just once. This chain joins TRBV15 and TRBJ2-1; D is uncertain. Germline V gene lookup returns CDR1 LNHNV and CDR2 YYDKDF (reference sequence). Trimming left V 5 bases short and J 6 bases short, with 11 bases between. The CDR3 is made up of 13 amino acids. CDR3 loop: CATSAKRVNEQFF. For the CDR3, the DNA is TGTGCCACCAGCGCTAAACGGGTCAATGAGCAGTTCTTC.

The chain uses TRBV20-1 and TRBJ2-3; 10 bases fit TRBD2. CDR3 length: 14 residues. V trimming: 5 bases; J trimming: 9 bases; junction bases outside the gene matches: 11. CDR1 DFQATT and CDR2 SNEGSKA come from the germline V gene (reference sequence). CDR3 sequence reads: CSASTGTSVGTQYF. In DNA, the CDR3 is TGCAGTGCTTCAACCGGGACTAGCGTTGGAACGCAGTATTTT.

The chain is built from TRBV2 and TRBJ2-1; 12 bases fit TRBD2. The CDR3 contains 15 residues. Trimming cost V 6 bases and J 4 bases; bases outside gene matches: 4. Per the germline V gene, CDR1 is SNHLY and CDR2 is FYNNEI. Written as DNA, the CDR3 is TGTGCCAGCAGATTGACTAGCGGGAGATACAATGAGCAGTTCTTC. Encoded protein: CASRLTSGRYNEQFF.

In its sample, this clonotype was seen a few times. The chain has TRBV20-1 and TRBJ2-5, with 8 nucleotides matching TRBD1. This CDR3 contains 13 residues. Germline values: CDR1 DFQATT, CDR2 SNEGSKA (reference sequence). V gave up 3 bases and J gave up 5 bases; unmatched junction bases: 5. The DNA of the CDR3 is TGCAGTGCTAGCGTACAGGGGGTGGAGACCCAGTACTTC. As protein: CSASVQGVETQYF.

This clonotype was picked up a small number of times. The V gene is TRBV5-1, the J gene TRBJ2-3; 9 bases are shared with TRBD2. V lost 2 bases and J lost 0; bases outside the gene matches: 7. Germline assignment: CDR1 SGHRS and CDR2 YFSETQ. CDR3 length: 17 amino acids. The CDR3 DNA is TGCGCCAGCAGCTTACCGGGACTAGCCCCTAGCACAGATACGCAGTATTTT. This translates into CASSLPGLAPSTDTQYF.

The rearrangement links TRBV29-1 to TRBJ2-1, with 9 bases matching TRBD2. Trimming removed 5 bases from V and 4 bases from J; junction bases left unmatched: 6. The CDR3 is 14 residues long. The germline CDR1 and CDR2 sequences are SQVTM and ANQGSEA. The CDR3 region has the DNA TGCAGCGTTTCTCCTAGCGGGATTTACAATGAGCAGTTCTTC. Its protein product is CSVSPSGIYNEQFF.

The chain couples TRBV20-1 to TRBJ2-1; 7 bases are a match to TRBD1. This CDR3 is 15 amino acids long. From germline, CDR1 is DFQATT and CDR2 SNEGSKA (reference sequence). CDR3 region: CSSNFPGQTGNEQFF. The CDR3 DNA follows: TGCAGCTCGAACTTTCCGGGACAGACAGGCAATGAGCAGTTCTTC.

The chain uses TRBV11-2 and TRBJ2-1; no definite D call. Germline V lookup: CDR1 SGHAT, CDR2 FQNNGV. The CDR3 runs 18 residues. Deletions cut 0 bases from V and 0 bases from J, with 15 bases between. CDR3 DNA: TGTGCCAGCAGCTTAGATCTCCCTAGTTCAGTCTCCTACAATGAGCAGTTCTTC. Protein product: CASSLDLPSSVSYNEQFF.

V and J are TRBV5-1 and TRBJ1-2; 10 bases match TRBD1. This CDR3 comprises 17 residues. Germline V gene sequence: CDR1 SGHRS, CDR2 YFSETQ. The trim removed 4 bases at V and 0 bases at J, leaving 9 bases unmatched. CDR3 sequence reads: CASSLTGDRGPNYGYTF. DNA for the CDR3: TGCGCCAGCAGCCTAACCGGGGACAGGGGTCCTAACTATGGCTACACCTTC.

The chain joins TRBV28 to TRBJ2-3; 7 bases map to TRBD2. With V trimmed by 10 bases and J by 2 bases, 9 bases remained unmatched. The germline CDR1 and CDR2 sequences are MDHEN and SYDVKM. The CDR3 length is 14 residues. The CDR3 sequence is CATERGGTTDTQYF. The CDR3 nucleotides are TGTGCCACCGAGAGGGGAGGGACCACAGATACGCAGTATTTT.

This clonotype was seen a few times. CDR3 sequence reads: CASSELGSSDTQYF. In DNA form, the CDR3 reads TGTGCCAGCAGTGAACTCGGGTCGTCAGATACGCAGTATTTT. The chain recombines TRBV6-1 with TRBJ2-3; no firm D call. CDR3 size: 14 residues. The germline V gene encodes CDR1 MNHNS and CDR2 SASEGT. V was shortened by 2 bases and J by 4 bases, with 10 bases between the two germline ends.

The V call is TRBV7-3, the J call TRBJ2-3, with 10 bases fitting TRBD2. Trimming removed 5 bases from V and 4 bases from J; junction bases left unmatched: 6. The V gene's germline CDR1 is SGHTA and CDR2 FQGTGA. The CDR3 is made up of 15 amino acids. The CDR3 here is CASSPLAGEPDTQYF. The CDR3 nucleotides are TGTGCCAGCAGCCCTCTAGCGGGAGAACCAGATACGCAGTATTTT. Complete variable domain (other parts from reference TRBV7-3 and TRBJ2-3): GAGVSQTPSNKVTEKGKYVELRCDPISGHTALYWYRQSLGQGPEFLIYFQGTGAADDSGLPNDRFFAVRPEGSVSTLKIQRTERGDSAVYLCASSPLAGEPDTQYFGPGTRLTVL.

The V call is TRBV7-2, the J call TRBJ2-6; D remains ambiguous. Germline CDR1 is SGHTA and CDR2 is FQGNSA. The CDR3 is 13 residues long. V shed 3 bases and J shed 5 bases, with 5 bases lying between them. The CDR3 region is CASSLGWANVLTF. CDR3 nucleotides: TGTGCCAGCAGCTTGGGGTGGGCCAACGTCCTGACTTTC.

This clonotype was counted a few times. The chain has TRBV20-1 and TRBJ1-2; TRBD1 agrees at 7 bases. J lost 6 bases, V lost 0 bases, and 13 bases had no gene match. The CDR3 runs to 16 residues. Germline loops: CDR1 DFQATT, CDR2 SNEGSKA (reference sequence). CDR3 region: CSARDGEGAIPHGYTF. For the CDR3, the DNA is TGCAGTGCTAGAGATGGGGAGGGGGCGATACCCCATGGCTACACCTTC.

This clonotype occurred a few times. The chain couples TRBV20-1 to TRBJ2-1; 7 positions agree with TRBD2. Germline V gene lookup returns CDR1 DFQATT and CDR2 SNEGSKA (reference sequence). This CDR3 is built from 15 residues. Losses at the gene ends were 6 bases for V and 3 bases for J; bases not matched to a gene: 11. The CDR3 bases are TGCAGTGCCCTGACTAGCCGAGGGCTCTACAATGAGCAGTTCTTC. Translation: CSALTSRGLYNEQFF.

The J gene is TRBJ1-6, the V gene TRBV25-1; perhaps TRBD1 as D (5 bases). With 4 bases removed from V and 9 bases from J, the gap between germline ends came to 16 bases. The CDR3 is made up of 15 amino acids. Germline V gene sequence: CDR1 MGHDK, CDR2 SYGVNS. CDR3 bases: TGTGCCAGCAGTGCCGGGGGATCCGGGGGTTCACCCCTCCACTTT. It translates to CASSAGGSGGSPLHF.

This chain uses TRBV7-3 with TRBJ2-7; TRBD1 matches 9 bases. The CDR3 runs to 15 residues. V dropped 1 base and J dropped 5; count of bases not matched to a gene: 6. Germline assignment: CDR1 SGHTA and CDR2 FQGTGA. CDR3 in DNA: TGTGCCAGCAGCTTAATGGGGACAGGGATCGACGAGCAGTACTTC. Protein sequence: CASSLMGTGIDEQYF. Using reference TRBV7-3 and TRBJ2-7 for the parts outside the CDR3, the full variable domain is GAGVSQTPSNKVTEKGKYVELRCDPISGHTALYWYRQSLGQGPEFLIYFQGTGAADDSGLPNDRFFAVRPEGSVSTLKIQRTERGDSAVYLCASSLMGTGIDEQYFGPGTRLTVT.

V is TRBV7-2 and J is TRBJ1-4, with a possible D match to TRBD1 (6 bases). Germline CDR1 SGHTA, CDR2 FQGNSA. This CDR3 spans 15 amino acids. Trimming left V 2 bases short and J 3 bases short, with 10 bases between. The CDR3 spells CASSLNRAPNEKLFF. The CDR3 DNA reads as TGTGCCAGCAGCTTAAACAGGGCCCCTAATGAAAAACTGTTTTTT.

The table lists this clonotype with a few counts. The chain joins TRBV10-3 to TRBJ2-1; 7 bases fit TRBD1. This CDR3 region has 13 residues. Germline V gives CDR1 ENHRY, CDR2 SYGVKD. Unmatched junction bases numbered 7, after V lost 10 bases and J lost 4 bases. CDR3 amino acids: CATGTDMYNEQFF. CDR3 in DNA: TGTGCCACCGGGACAGATATGTACAATGAGCAGTTCTTC.

This clonotype appeared a few times. The genes are TRBV7-2 and TRBJ1-2; unclear D gene. This CDR3 contains 12 residues. Trimming shortened V by 5 bases and J by 4 bases, and 8 bases separated the two germline ends. Germline values: CDR1 SGHTA, CDR2 FQGNSA. CDR3 protein: CASSVNLYGYTF. The CDR3 DNA reads as TGTGCCAGCAGCGTAAACCTCTATGGCTACACCTTC.

The chain links TRBV7-8 to TRBJ2-1; D perhaps matches TRBD1 (7 bases). The V and J ends lost 4 bases and 2 bases respectively, with 18 bases between them. The CDR3 runs 17 residues. The germline V gene has CDR1 SGHVS and CDR2 FQNEAQ. The CDR3 here is CASSSQDDREAYNEQFF. Here the CDR3 DNA reads TGTGCCAGCAGCTCCCAAGACGACAGGGAGGCCTACAATGAGCAGTTCTTC.

A single count supports this clonotype. The genes are TRBV6-5 and TRBJ2-7; possibly TRBD1 or TRBD2 for D (5 bases each). Between the trimmed V and J ends, which lost 4 bases and 10 bases, there was a span of 14 bases. This CDR3 spans 12 amino acids. Germline assignment: CDR1 MNHEY and CDR2 SVGAGI. CDR3 loop: CASSSDKRGQYF. CDR3 DNA sequence: TGTGCCAGCAGTTCGGACAAGAGGGGCCAGTACTTC.

The rearrangement joins TRBV15 to TRBJ2-6, with a tentative D call TRBD1 (6 bases). V was cut by 1 base and J by 0 bases, with 16 bases left in between. CDR3 length: 19 residues. CDR1 and CDR2 from the germline V gene are LNHNV and YYDKDF (reference sequence). The DNA for the CDR3 is TGTGCCACCAGCAGAGTCTATTGGACAGACATCTCTGGGGCCAACGTCCTGACTTTC. This codes for CATSRVYWTDISGANVLTF. The variable domain in full, completed from reference TRBV15 and TRBJ2-6, reads DAMVIQNPRYQVTQFGKPVTLSCSQTLNHNVMYWYQQKSSQAPKLLFHYYDKDFNNEADTPDNFQSRRPNTSFCFLDIRSPGLGDTAMYLCATSRVYWTDISGANVLTFGAGSRLTVL.

This clonotype appeared a few times. The chain uses TRBV7-2 and TRBJ2-3; D uncertain. Trimming removed 1 base at V and 4 bases at J, with 6 bases between. This CDR3 is 13 amino acids long. In germline, CDR1 is SGHTA, CDR2 FQGNSA. CDR3 in amino acids: CASSLENADTQYF. In DNA, the CDR3 is TGTGCCAGCAGCTTAGAAAATGCAGATACGCAGTATTTT.

This chain links TRBV29-1 with TRBJ1-2, with TRBD1 matching over 7 bases. Germline lookup yields CDR1 SQVTM and CDR2 ANQGSEA. V shed 3 bases, J shed 2 bases, and the junction held 9 bases outside the gene matches. The CDR3 covers 15 residues. This chain's CDR3 is CSVDDPGQKNYGYTF. Here the CDR3 DNA reads TGCAGCGTTGATGACCCGGGACAGAAAAACTATGGCTACACCTTC.

This chain links TRBV7-3 with TRBJ2-1, with 11 bases fitting TRBD2. This CDR3 has 14 residues. Germline values: CDR1 SGHTA, CDR2 FQGTGA. Unmatched junction bases numbered 6, after V lost 5 bases and J lost 9 bases. The CDR3 reads CASSIAGGSGEQFF. CDR3 sequence (DNA): TGTGCCAGCAGCATAGCGGGAGGGTCGGGTGAGCAGTTCTTC.